The next 4 T cell receptor beta chains were all read from a single sample in a study of OX40 agonist ivuxolimab in advanced cancers. Sequencing used immunoSEQ multiplex PCR; TCRdb keeps in-frame clones, though not all of them. The sample has approximately 97,000 clones; 70% to 90% are singletons. The sequences come from CD4+ or CD8+ T cells sorted from blood, collected in a trial of the OX40 agonist ivuxolimab. These receptors were obtained from an adult with an advanced solid tumor such as melanoma, head and neck, liver or kidney cancer.

CDR3 DNA sequence: TGTGCCAGCAGTGAATTGCGACTAGCGGGGGCCTTCACAGATACGCAGTATTTT. Protein product: CASSELRLAGAFTDTQYF. The V call is TRBV25-1, the J call TRBJ2-3, with 12 bases aligning to TRBD2. V was clipped by 1 base and J by 2 bases; unmatched bases: 7. The germline V gene has CDR1 MGHDK and CDR2 SYGVNS. CDR3 length equals 18 residues.

CDR3 protein: CASGSRRAPRKGSSYEQYF. The CDR3 DNA follows: TGTGCTAGTGGTTCCCGCCGGGCCCCTAGAAAAGGAAGCTCCTACGAGCAGTACTTC. The chain is built from TRBV12-5 and TRBJ2-7; no clear D. The V end was cut by 4 bases, the J end by 0 bases, with 25 bases between. Germline CDR1 is LGHNT and CDR2 is FRNRAP. The CDR3 is 19 amino acids.

The chain uses TRBV2 and TRBJ1-5, with 8 bases aligning to TRBD1. This CDR3 region has 14 residues. Germline loops: CDR1 SNHLY, CDR2 FYNNEI. Trimming took 8 bases from V and 10 from J; bases not matched to a gene: 13. The CDR3 DNA follows: TGTGCCAGCGACTTACAGGGGGTTTCCCCACCCCAGCATTTT. It specifies CASDLQGVSPPQHF.

This sequence joins TRBV5-5 and TRBJ1-5, with 7 positions matching TRBD1. Looked up from germline, CDR1 is SGHKS and CDR2 is YYEKEE (reference sequence). The CDR3 has 14 amino acids. J lost 8 bases, V lost 0 bases, and 5 bases had no gene match. CDR3 bases: TGTGCCAGCAGCTTGGTAGGGGGCCAGGAGCCCCAGCATTTT. Translating it yields CASSLVGGQEPQHF.